Below, 26 T cell receptor beta chains from the same sample are listed, as sequenced in a study of regulatory T cells in long-lasting Graves disease. iRepertoire HTBI primers and Arm-PCR of CDR3 regions built TCR beta libraries. TCRdb independently ran MiXCR on the multiplex PCR reads; one entry per CDR3 protein. The table shows roughly 350,000 distinct CDR3 sequences, with 16% occurring only once. Specified time point: newly diagnosed GD, antithyroid drugs for less than 3 months. Scientists built the TCR library using RNA that was extracted from PBMCs. This same sample was also taken into another study, of T cells in Graves' hyperthyroidism and ophthalmopathy.

The sample was peripheral blood mononuclear cells (PBMCs), taken at new diagnosis, from a patient treated with antithyroid drugs. The source of these receptors is a woman between 18 and 29 years old with Graves disease.

This clonotype was counted many times. The rearrangement joins TRBV28 to TRBJ1-5; D is possibly TRBD1 (5 bases). The CDR3 totals 15 residues. Trimming pared 2 bases from V and 1 base from J, leaving 9 bases between. The germline gives CDR1 MDHEN, CDR2 SYDVKM. CDR3 amino acids: CASSLEGLSNQPQHF. The CDR3 DNA follows: TGTGCCAGCAGTTTAGAGGGACTGAGCAATCAGCCCCAGCATTTT.

The table lists this clonotype with many counts. The chain combines TRBV11-1 with TRBJ2-7, with 9 bases identical to TRBD1. Trimming removed 5 bases from V and 3 bases from J; junction bases left unmatched: 11. The germline gives CDR1 SGHAT, CDR2 FQDESV (reference sequence). This CDR3 has 16 residues. The DNA of the CDR3 is TGTGCCAGCAGCCGCACGGGACAGGGTTTGTACTACGAGCAGTACTTC. It specifies CASSRTGQGLYYEQYF.

This clonotype was seen ten or more times. This sequence joins TRBV30 and TRBJ2-7, with TRBD1 matching over 7 bases. This CDR3 spans 13 amino acids. The V and J ends lost 2 bases and 3 bases, in that order; junction bases with no gene match: 4. Germline-derived CDR1 and CDR2 are GTSNPN and SVGIG (reference sequence). The chain's CDR3 is CAWSSGTVYEQYF. The CDR3 nucleotides read TGTGCCTGGAGTTCGGGGACAGTCTACGAGCAGTACTTC.

This clonotype was observed at least ten times. The chain uses TRBV7-3 and TRBJ2-5, with a weak D call TRBD2 (5 bases). CDR3 length: 15 residues. V lost 2 bases and J lost 5, with 15 bases in between. Germline loops: CDR1 SGHTA, CDR2 FQGTGA. The CDR3 DNA reads TGTGCCAGCAGCTTACGGGTTGGAACGGGGGAGACCCAGTACTTC. Protein product: CASSLRVGTGETQYF.

This clonotype has only a few counts. Germline and junction disagree at one end, which may indicate a read error. The chain links TRBV28 to TRBJ1-4; D gene ambiguous. The germline V gene encodes CDR1 MDHEN and CDR2 SYDVKM. The CDR3 covers 14 residues. CDR3 in DNA: TGTGCCAGCAGTTTAGGACTAACTGATGAAAAACTGTTTTTT. This gives the protein CASSLGLTDEKLFF.

This clonotype was observed a handful of times. The V gene is TRBV28, the J gene TRBJ2-3, with 10 bases lining up with TRBD2. The germline V gene has CDR1 MDHEN and CDR2 SYDVKM. The CDR3 sequence is 13 residues long. The CDR3 DNA sequence: TGTGCGGTCCTAGCGGGAGTGGCAGATACGCAGTATTTT. Protein product: CAVLAGVADTQYF.

This clonotype has only a few counts. The chain employs TRBV6-5 and TRBJ2-2, with TRBD2 matching 9 bases. The junction had 16 bases not matched to a gene; V was cut back by 2 bases and J by 6 bases. Germline-derived CDR1 and CDR2 are MNHEY and SVGAGI. This CDR3 comprises 19 residues. The CDR3 coding sequence is TGTGCCAGCAGTTACCTTCGAATAGCGGGAGATTTGGGGGCCGGGGAGCTGTTTTTT. Translated, it gives CASSYLRIAGDLGAGELFF.

This clonotype was seen only a few times. The chain employs TRBV29-1 and TRBJ2-5; D is unclear. The V and J ends lost 2 bases and 3 bases respectively, with 10 bases between them. The CDR3 sequence is 13 residues long. The germline V gene encodes CDR1 SQVTM and CDR2 ANQGSEA. CDR3 sequence: CSVEKGLKETQYF. DNA for the CDR3: TGCAGCGTTGAAAAAGGGCTTAAAGAGACCCAGTACTTC.

A note on this clonotype: A much larger clone differs by one base, so this may be a read error. The rearrangement links TRBV3-1 to TRBJ1-3, with 7 positions matching TRBD1. CDR1 is LGHDT, CDR2 YNNKEL, per germline (reference sequence). The CDR3 spans 15 residues. The CDR3 DNA follows: TGTGACAGCAGCCAAGAGACAGGGCCTGGAAACACCATATATTTT. This codes for CDSSQETGPGNTIYF.

This clonotype was seen repeatedly, ten times or more. This sequence joins TRBV6-1 and TRBJ2-1; 13 bases are a match to TRBD2. The J segment lost 6 bases and the V segment lost 5 bases, leaving 1 base of the junction unmatched. This CDR3 has 14 residues. In germline, CDR1 is MNHNS, CDR2 SASEGT. DNA for the CDR3: TGTGCCAGCAGTACTAGCGGGGGGGGCAATGAGCAGTTCTTC. Translation gives CASSTSGGGNEQFF.

This clonotype appeared a few times. The J gene is TRBJ2-6, the V gene TRBV20-1; D gene uncertain. The V end was cut by 3 bases, the J end by 0 bases, with 9 bases between. The CDR3 runs 15 residues. The V gene's germline CDR1 is DFQATT and CDR2 SNEGSKA (reference sequence). The CDR3 sequence is CSASEQFSGANVLTF. Here the CDR3 DNA reads TGCAGTGCTAGCGAACAGTTCTCTGGGGCCAACGTCCTGACTTTC.

This chain uses TRBV5-1 with TRBJ1-1; no firm D call. Trimming took 0 bases from V and 1 from J, leaving 4 bases between them. Germline V lookup: CDR1 SGHRS, CDR2 YFSETQ. This CDR3 is 13 amino acids long. The CDR3 reads CASSLETNTEAFF. The CDR3 DNA sequence: TGCGCCAGCAGCTTGGAGACGAACACTGAAGCTTTCTTT.

There are many counts of this clonotype. The CDR3 DNA reads as TGTGCCTGGGCCCAAGATTATACTAACTATGGCTACACCTTC. Protein: CAWAQDYTNYGYTF. The chain carries TRBV30 and TRBJ1-2; D remains ambiguous. CDR3 length equals 14 residues. Deletions cut 5 bases from V and 0 bases from J, with 13 bases between. CDR1 and CDR2 (germline): GTSNPN, SVGIG (reference sequence).

The sample holds many counts of this clonotype. The chain uses TRBV10-3 and TRBJ1-1, with unresolved D. Germline CDR1 and CDR2: ENHRY and SYGVKD. V lost 3 bases to trimming and J lost 4 bases, with 12 bases between them. CDR3 length: 14 residues. The CDR3 spells CAISDGRSSTEAFF. For the CDR3, the DNA is TGTGCCATCAGTGATGGCCGTAGCTCCACTGAAGCTTTCTTT.

This clonotype was seen repeatedly, ten times or more. The CDR3 reads CASSRHYNNEQFF. The CDR3 DNA follows: TGTGCCAGCAGCCGCCACTATAACAATGAGCAGTTCTTC. The chain couples TRBV14 to TRBJ2-1, with unresolved D. CDR3 length: 13 amino acids. Germline V gene data show CDR1 as SGHDN and CDR2 as FVKESK. Trimming left V 4 bases short and J 5 bases short, with 9 bases between.

The chain recombines TRBV29-1 with TRBJ2-7, with TRBD1 matching over 10 bases. The CDR3 sequence is 12 residues long. The V and J ends lost 6 bases and 3 bases, in that order; junction bases with no gene match: 2. Germline CDR1 SQVTM, CDR2 ANQGSEA. The DNA of the CDR3 is TGCAGCGTCGGACAGGGGGGCTACGAGCAGTACTTC. The encoded protein is CSVGQGGYEQYF.

As for this clonotype: This may be a read error, as it is one base from a much larger clone. The rearrangement uses TRBV20-1 and TRBJ1-2; D remains unclear. CDR1 and CDR2 (germline): DFQATT, SNEGSKA (reference sequence). The CDR3 has 12 amino acids. With 2 bases removed from V and 5 bases from J, the gap between germline ends came to 9 bases. The CDR3 DNA follows: TGCAGTGCTAGACCCCAGGATTATGGCTACACCTTC. Residues: CSARPQDYGYTF.

Many counts were recorded for this clonotype. The gene calls are TRBV5-1 and TRBJ1-6; D might be TRBD1 (5 bases). Germline CDR1 is SGHRS and CDR2 is YFSETQ. This CDR3 region has 14 residues. V was trimmed by 4 bases and J by 7 bases, leaving 12 bases between them. CDR3 DNA sequence: TGCGCCAGCAGCCCAGCGACAGAGAATTCACCCCTCCACTTT. As protein: CASSPATENSPLHF.

The V and J genes are TRBV2 and TRBJ2-3; 11 bases line up with TRBD1. Germline CDR1 is SNHLY and CDR2 is FYNNEI. V was pared by 5 bases and J by 7 bases, with 8 bases of the junction left unmatched. CDR3 length: 15 amino acids. The CDR3 coding sequence is TGTGCCAGCAGTTTGTCCGGGACAGGGGGAAATACGCAGTATTTT. Amino acid sequence: CASSLSGTGGNTQYF.

The chain combines TRBV11-2 with TRBJ2-7; D might be TRBD1 (5 bases). This CDR3 region has 13 residues. The V and J ends lost 5 bases and 1 base respectively, with 9 bases between them. The germline CDR1 and CDR2 sequences are SGHAT and FQNNGV. The CDR3 reads CASSQAGSYEQYF. For the CDR3, the DNA is TGTGCCAGCAGCCAAGCAGGGTCCTACGAGCAGTACTTC. The whole variable domain, remainder taken from reference TRBV11-2 and TRBJ2-7, is EAGVAQSPRYKIIEKRQSVAFWCNPISGHATLYWYQQILGQGPKLLIQFQNNGVVDDSQLPKDRFSAERLKGVDSTLKIQPAKLEDSAVYLCASSQAGSYEQYFGPGTRLTVT.

The chain joins TRBV7-8 to TRBJ1-5; D is uncertain. Looked up from germline, CDR1 is SGHVS and CDR2 is FQNEAQ. V shed 0 bases and J shed 6 bases, with 3 bases lying between them. The CDR3 runs 12 residues. CDR3 loop: CASSLARQPQHF. CDR3 nucleotides: TGTGCCAGCAGCTTAGCGCGTCAGCCCCAGCATTTT.

This clonotype was observed a handful of times. The rearrangement uses TRBV9 and TRBJ2-7, with 9 bases lining up with TRBD2. Germline V lookup: CDR1 SGDLS, CDR2 YYNGEE. The junction had 7 bases not matched to a gene; V was cut back by 0 bases and J by 6 bases. The CDR3 consists of 15 residues. CDR3 in amino acids: CASSVVGSGSSEQYF. CDR3 coding DNA: TGTGCCAGCAGCGTAGTCGGTAGCGGGAGTAGCGAGCAGTACTTC.

Regarding this clonotype: This may be a read error: a much more frequent sequence differs by one nucleotide. V usage is TRBV18 and J usage is TRBJ2-6; TRBD1 is a possible D gene (5 bases). This CDR3 spans 13 amino acids. The germline gives CDR1 KGHSH, CDR2 LQKENI. The CDR3 protein is CASIQTGADVLTF. In DNA form, the CDR3 reads TGTGCCAGCATCCAGACTGGGGCCGACGTCCTGACTTTC.

At least ten counts were recorded for this clonotype. V is TRBV18 and J is TRBJ2-1, with D possibly matching TRBD1 (6 bases). The V gene's germline CDR1 is KGHSH and CDR2 LQKENI. Trimming took 2 bases from V and 2 from J, leaving 10 bases between them. CDR3 size: 15 residues. The CDR3 bases are TGTGCCAGCTCACCATCCGGGACAACCTACAATGAGCAGTTCTTC. Translated, it gives CASSPSGTTYNEQFF.

This chain connects TRBV11-2 to TRBJ1-1; D is undetermined. V was trimmed by 6 bases and J by 0 bases, leaving 14 bases between them. Germline V CDR1 and CDR2: SGHAT, FQNNGV. The CDR3 extends over 15 amino acids. CDR3 in DNA: TGTGCCAGCAGTGATAATTCGGTCTTGAACACTGAAGCTTTCTTT. Its translation is CASSDNSVLNTEAFF.

The CDR3 DNA reads as TGTGCCAGTAGTATAACGGGAATCTCTAGCACAGATACGCAGTATTTT. Protein product: CASSITGISSTDTQYF. The chain couples TRBV19 to TRBJ2-3; tentative D call: TRBD2 (5 bases). The CDR3 loop spans 16 amino acids. The V and J ends lost 2 bases and 0 bases respectively, with 12 bases between them. CDR1 LNHDA and CDR2 SQIVND come from the germline V gene (reference sequence).